Listed below are T cell receptor beta chains from one sample, sequenced in a study of T cell changes during pregnancy in multiple sclerosis. Assay: immunoSEQ multiplex PCR; the TCRdb copy retains only in-frame clones and omits some. The sample has tens of thousands of clones, almost 90% seen once. Sequencing was performed on CD4+ T cells from peripheral blood mononuclear cells, taken in the second trimester of pregnancy. The source is a female donor with multiple sclerosis, enrolled in a pregnancy study. Each CDR3 is given with its conserved first and last residue. Fields, in order: clone size, V gene, D gene, J gene, CDR3 protein, CDR3 DNA. A D gene is named only where the DNA matches it firmly. Size tells how often a clone was seen (once, few, many) or the class of an expanded clone, and some rows leave it out.

abundance: NA; v_gene: TRBV11-3; d_gene: TRBD1; j_gene: TRBJ2-1; CDR3aa: CASSSDSRTGHEQFF; CDR3nt: TGTGCCAGCAGCTCCGATTCTAGGACAGGGCATGAGCAGTTCTTC
abundance: NA; v_gene: TRBV19; d_gene: NA; j_gene: TRBJ2-7; CDR3aa: CASSWGRSSYEQYF; CDR3nt: TGTGCCAGTAGTTGGGGCAGGAGCTCCTACGAGCAGTACTTC
abundance: NA; v_gene: TRBV7-2; d_gene: NA; j_gene: TRBJ1-4; CDR3aa: CASSFRGLDGAKLFF; CDR3nt: TGTGCCAGCAGCTTCCGGGGGTTGGATGGTGCGAAACTGTTTTTT
abundance: NA; v_gene: TRBV7-3; d_gene: TRBD2; j_gene: TRBJ2-3; CDR3aa: CASSLTGGGSDTQYF; CDR3nt: TGTGCCAGCAGCTTAACGGGGGGGGGTTCAGATACGCAGTATTTT
abundance: NA; v_gene: TRBV5-1; d_gene: TRBD1; j_gene: TRBJ2-2; CDR3aa: CASSLVVTGGTGELFF; CDR3nt: TGCGCCAGCAGCTTGGTAGTGACAGGGGGCACCGGGGAGCTGTTTTTT
abundance: NA; v_gene: TRBV9; d_gene: NA; j_gene: TRBJ2-1; CDR3aa: CASSPLRGTSYNEQFF; CDR3nt: TGTGCCAGCAGCCCCCTCAGGGGAACCTCCTACAATGAGCAGTTCTTC
abundance: NA; v_gene: TRBV30; d_gene: TRBD2; j_gene: TRBJ2-3; CDR3aa: CASKRTSSSDTQYF; CDR3nt: TGTGCCTCAAAGCGGACTAGCTCCTCAGATACGCAGTATTTT
abundance: NA; v_gene: TRBV19; d_gene: NA; j_gene: TRBJ1-2; CDR3aa: CASSIRTADNYGYTF; CDR3nt: TGTGCCAGTAGTATCCGGACAGCGGACAACTATGGCTACACCTTC
abundance: NA; v_gene: TRBV15; d_gene: TRBD1; j_gene: TRBJ1-2; CDR3aa: CATSTGQALDGYTF; CDR3nt: TGTGCCACCAGCACCGGACAGGCGCTTGATGGCTACACCTTC
abundance: NA; v_gene: TRBV18; d_gene: NA; j_gene: TRBJ2-2; CDR3aa: CASSPTLATNTGELFF; CDR3nt: TGTGCCAGCTCACCTACCCTAGCGACGAACACCGGGGAGCTGTTTTTT
abundance: few; v_gene: TRBV6-1; d_gene: NA; j_gene: TRBJ2-5; CDR3aa: CASTTRKGAETQYF; CDR3nt: TGTGCCAGCACCACACGGAAGGGAGCGGAGACCCAGTACTTC
abundance: once; v_gene: TRBV19; d_gene: TRBD2; j_gene: TRBJ2-1; CDR3aa: CASSRTSGSPYNEQFF; CDR3nt: TGTGCCAGTAGTCGCACTAGCGGGAGCCCCTACAATGAGCAGTTCTTC
abundance: NA; v_gene: TRBV5-6; d_gene: NA; j_gene: TRBJ2-7; CDR3aa: CASSLGPSSSYEQYF; CDR3nt: TGTGCCAGCAGCTTGGGGCCGTCCAGCTCCTACGAGCAGTACTTC
abundance: NA; v_gene: TRBV6-1; d_gene: TRBD1; j_gene: TRBJ1-2; CDR3aa: CASSDQGAGGYTF; CDR3nt: TGTGCCAGCAGTGATCAGGGGGCGGGAGGCTACACCTTC
abundance: NA; v_gene: TRBV4-3; d_gene: NA; j_gene: TRBJ1-3; CDR3aa: CASSQEWGLTGNTIYF; CDR3nt: TGCGCCAGCAGCCAAGAGTGGGGGCTGACTGGAAACACCATATATTTT
abundance: NA; v_gene: TRBV10-3; d_gene: TRBD1; j_gene: TRBJ2-5; CDR3aa: CAIRETGSETQYF; CDR3nt: TGTGCCATCAGAGAGACAGGGTCAGAGACCCAGTACTTC
abundance: few; v_gene: TRBV9; d_gene: TRBD2; j_gene: TRBJ2-1; CDR3aa: CASSYRSGSSYNEQFF; CDR3nt: TGTGCCAGCAGCTACAGAAGCGGGAGCTCCTACAATGAGCAGTTCTTC
abundance: NA; v_gene: TRBV15; d_gene: NA; j_gene: TRBJ1-5; CDR3aa: CATSRDRAGVNQPQHF; CDR3nt: TGTGCCACCAGCAGAGATAGGGCAGGGGTCAATCAGCCCCAGCATTTT
abundance: NA; v_gene: TRBV5-4; d_gene: TRBD2; j_gene: TRBJ2-3; CDR3aa: CASSLRGLAQTDTQYF; CDR3nt: TGTGCCAGCAGCTTACGTGGACTAGCGCAGACAGATACGCAGTATTTT
abundance: NA; v_gene: TRBV28; d_gene: NA; j_gene: TRBJ2-7; CDR3aa: CASTQGGTYEQYF; CDR3nt: TGTGCCAGCACCCAAGGGGGTACCTACGAGCAGTACTTC
abundance: once; v_gene: TRBV9; d_gene: TRBD2; j_gene: TRBJ2-3; CDR3aa: CASSGPSGRDTQYF; CDR3nt: TGTGCCAGCAGCGGGCCTAGCGGCCGAGATACGCAGTATTTT
abundance: NA; v_gene: TRBV18; d_gene: TRBD1; j_gene: TRBJ1-2; CDR3aa: CASSPLSDRANYGYTF; CDR3nt: TGTGCCAGCTCACCCTTATCCGACAGGGCCAACTATGGCTACACCTTC
abundance: NA; v_gene: TRBV19; d_gene: NA; j_gene: TRBJ1-1; CDR3aa: CAARSYGQNTEAFF; CDR3nt: TGTGCCGCCAGGTCATATGGACAGAACACTGAAGCTTTCTTT
abundance: NA; v_gene: TRBV4-3; d_gene: TRBD2; j_gene: TRBJ2-1; CDR3aa: CASSQGITSGRGREQFF; CDR3nt: TGCGCCAGCAGCCAAGGGATTACTAGTGGGAGGGGTCGCGAGCAGTTCTTC
abundance: NA; v_gene: TRBV4-1; d_gene: NA; j_gene: TRBJ1-1; CDR3aa: CASSQGQARGAFF; CDR3nt: TGCGCCAGCAGCCAAGGGCAGGCTCGCGGGGCTTTCTTT
abundance: NA; v_gene: TRBV30; d_gene: NA; j_gene: TRBJ1-5; CDR3aa: CAWSVPGGGGNQPQHF; CDR3nt: TGTGCCTGGAGTGTCCCGGGGGGCGGGGGCAATCAGCCCCAGCATTTT
abundance: NA; v_gene: TRBV6-6; d_gene: NA; j_gene: TRBJ2-4; CDR3aa: CASMRTDKNIQYF; CDR3nt: TGTGCCAGCATGCGGACAGATAAAAACATTCAGTACTTC
abundance: NA; v_gene: TRBV5-1; d_gene: NA; j_gene: TRBJ2-2; CDR3aa: CASSLKDRPNTGELFF; CDR3nt: TGCGCCAGCAGCTTGAAGGACAGACCGAACACCGGGGAGCTGTTTTTT
abundance: NA; v_gene: TRBV2; d_gene: NA; j_gene: TRBJ1-5; CDR3aa: CASSPITDQPQHF; CDR3nt: TGTGCCAGCTCCCCAATCACGGATCAGCCCCAGCATTTT
abundance: NA; v_gene: TRBV29-1; d_gene: TRBD2; j_gene: TRBJ2-1; CDR3aa: CSAKTSGIDEQFF; CDR3nt: TGCAGCGCGAAGACTAGCGGGATCGATGAGCAGTTCTTC
abundance: NA; v_gene: TRBV27; d_gene: TRBD1; j_gene: TRBJ2-1; CDR3aa: CASSFDRGYNEQFF; CDR3nt: TGTGCCAGCAGTTTCGACAGGGGATACAATGAGCAGTTCTTC
abundance: once; v_gene: TRBV5-1; d_gene: TRBD1; j_gene: TRBJ2-1; CDR3aa: CASSLFDRGNEQFF; CDR3nt: TGCGCCAGCAGCTTGTTTGACAGGGGGAATGAGCAGTTCTTC